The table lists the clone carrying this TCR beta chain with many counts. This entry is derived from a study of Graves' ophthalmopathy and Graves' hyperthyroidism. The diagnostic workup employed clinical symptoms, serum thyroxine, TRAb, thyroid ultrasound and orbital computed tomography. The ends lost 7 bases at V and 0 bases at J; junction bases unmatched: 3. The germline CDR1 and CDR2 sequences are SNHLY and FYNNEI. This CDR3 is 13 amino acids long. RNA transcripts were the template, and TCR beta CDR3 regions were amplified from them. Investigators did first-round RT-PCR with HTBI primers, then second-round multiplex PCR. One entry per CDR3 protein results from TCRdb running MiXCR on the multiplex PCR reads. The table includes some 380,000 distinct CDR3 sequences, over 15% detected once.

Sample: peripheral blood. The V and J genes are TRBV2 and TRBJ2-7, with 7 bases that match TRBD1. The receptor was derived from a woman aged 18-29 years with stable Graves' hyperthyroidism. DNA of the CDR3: TGTGCCAGCATGAGGGACAGCTCCTACGAGCAGTACTTC. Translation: CASMRDSSYEQYF.